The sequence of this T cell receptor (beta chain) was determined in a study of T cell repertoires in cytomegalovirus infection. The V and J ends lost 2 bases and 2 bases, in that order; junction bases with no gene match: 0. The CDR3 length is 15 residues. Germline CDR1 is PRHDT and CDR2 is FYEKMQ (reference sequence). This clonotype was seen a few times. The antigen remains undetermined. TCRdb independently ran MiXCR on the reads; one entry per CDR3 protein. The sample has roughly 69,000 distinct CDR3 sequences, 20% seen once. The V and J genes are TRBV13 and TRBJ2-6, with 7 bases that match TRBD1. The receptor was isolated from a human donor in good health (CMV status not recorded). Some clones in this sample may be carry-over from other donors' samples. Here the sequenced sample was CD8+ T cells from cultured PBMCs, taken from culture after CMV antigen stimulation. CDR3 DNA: TGTGCCAGCAGCTTACAGGGGGCTGGGGCCAACGTCCTGACTTTC. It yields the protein CASSLQGAGANVLTF.